This TCR beta chain was retrieved from a study of shared clonotypes between healthy human individuals. This table comes from immunoSEQ multiplex PCR, and its TCRdb copy is limited to in-frame clones, with some not included. The sample holds about 460,000 clones, 77% seen once. The CDR3 loop spans 14 amino acids. Trimming took off 3 bases at V and 4 bases at J, with 12 bases between the two ends. Germline CDR1 and CDR2: LNHDA and SQIVND (reference sequence). Sequencing was done on a sample of PBMCs. This sequence joins TRBV19 and TRBJ1-1; a weak D match, TRBD1 (5 bases). The sequence came from a woman in her forties in good health. Some clones in this sample may be carry-over from other donors' samples. CDR3 DNA: TGTGCCAGTAGTATCGACAGAGCTCCCACTGAAGCTTTCTTT. Residues: CASSIDRAPTEAFF.